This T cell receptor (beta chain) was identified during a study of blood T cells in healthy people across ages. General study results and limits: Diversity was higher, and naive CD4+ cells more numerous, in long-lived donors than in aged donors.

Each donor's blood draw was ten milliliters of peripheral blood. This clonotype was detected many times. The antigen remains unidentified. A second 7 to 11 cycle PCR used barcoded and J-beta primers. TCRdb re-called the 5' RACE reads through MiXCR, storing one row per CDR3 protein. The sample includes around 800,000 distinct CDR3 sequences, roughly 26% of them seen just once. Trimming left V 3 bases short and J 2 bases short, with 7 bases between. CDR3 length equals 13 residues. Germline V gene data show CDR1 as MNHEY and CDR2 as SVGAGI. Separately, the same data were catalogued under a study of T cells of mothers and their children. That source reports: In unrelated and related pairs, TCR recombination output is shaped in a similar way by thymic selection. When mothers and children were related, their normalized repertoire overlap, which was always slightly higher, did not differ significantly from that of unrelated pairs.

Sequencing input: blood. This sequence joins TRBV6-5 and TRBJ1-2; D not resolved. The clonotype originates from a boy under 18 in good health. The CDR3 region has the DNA TGTGCCAGCAGTTATAATGGGAACTATGGCTACACCTTC. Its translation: CASSYNGNYGYTF.